This entry is about one T cell receptor (beta chain). Antigen specificity is unknown. The CDR3 has 16 amino acids. Germline V gives CDR1 MNHEY, CDR2 SVGEGT. This entry is derived from a study of blood T cells in healthy people across ages. General observations from the study: TCR beta diversity tracked closely with naive T cell percentage. TCR beta diversity, measured per million T cells, fell in a roughly linear way with age.

Through a sample-barcoded 5' primer and a J-beta primer mix, a second PCR was run for roughly 6 to 12 cycles. In TCRdb, the 5' RACE reads were re-called with MiXCR into one record per CDR3 protein. The sample holds hundreds of thousands of distinct CDR3 sequences, 47% seen once. Sequenced input: blood. The chain uses TRBV6-2 or TRBV6-3 and TRBJ2-4; weak D call: TRBD1 (6 bases). With the DNA end fitting TRBJ2-7 better, the J assignment may be wrong. This clonotype was obtained from an older man in good health. CDR3 in amino acids: CASSGHLRGGSYEQYF. The CDR3 DNA sequence: TGTGCCAGCAGCGGACACCTAAGAGGGGGCTCCTACGAGCAGTACTTC.